This entry is about one T cell receptor (beta chain). There is no known antigen for this receptor. No per-base quality is available; no much larger clone lies one base away. The immunoSEQ Assay, a bias-controlled multiplex PCR, was used to amplify TCRbeta CDR3 regions from genomic DNA. On the authors' methods: The number of nucleated cells in each sample was estimated from the amplification of reference gene primers within the assay. To quantify the absolute abundance of each unique TCRbeta CDR3 rearrangement, sequence reads were collapsed and filtered. For each sample, productive Simpson clonality was calculated as the square root of Simpson's diversity index across productive rearrangements. Here the immuneACCESS table is served through TCRdb, limited to in-frame sequences with V and J called. Missing clones are a known gap in these copies; in checked studies unresolved V genes cover under half, and the rest lacks a known reason. V and J calls and clone size come straight from that table; D and trimming were deduced from the DNA. The sample includes 400,000 to 500,000 clones, with around nine tenths observed a single time. The ten largest clones represent less than 2% of the sample.

This entry belongs to a study of blood T cell repertoires in COVID-19 (dated by TCRdb to about 2020). Study-wide context: Collaborator samples came from the United States, Italy and Spain and covered acute and convalescent phases of COVID-19. The prospective study material was composed of cDNA or gDNA derived from T cells, B-cell-depleted T cells, or PBMCs. Subjects who had been exposed to COVID-19, were actively infected with it, or had recovered from it provided the deeply sampled blood TCRbeta repertoires that made up the dataset. Samples were obtained from the ongoing ImmuneRACE study (first 160 participants) and from about 1,300 subjects provided by 6 global collaborators. Where HLA class I and class II types were available, the types were taken from metadata supplied by the sample provider, not from assay-based typing. The repertoires were made available in a free public database intended to serve as a resource for research on the immune response to SARS-CoV-2. A de-identified subject ID, COVID-19 status, age in years and sex were almost always included in the sample metadata. Study-level results and caveats: Clinical and demographic metadata were provided uncurated, with the amount varying by source and participant.

The V end gives up 1 base and the J end 6 bases, leaving 7 bases in the junction not matched to a gene. The CDR3, cysteine through phenylalanine, is 15 amino acids long. The sequence is cut down to CDR3 DNA, 45 bases in frame from base 1. Reading the germline V gene (reference sequence) gives CDR1 LNHDA and CDR2 SQIVND. Participants in the prospective study were enrolled through a virtual design, were aged roughly 18 to 100 years, and lived in 20 to 30 United States geographic areas. In the prospective study, cohorts were assigned on the basis of participant-reported clinical history obtained from a screening survey and a study questionnaire. Recovered participants in ImmuneRACE Cohort 3 were defined by two consecutive negative NP/OP PCR tests, clearance by a healthcare professional, or resolution of symptoms. In the prospective study, mobile phlebotomists collected whole blood, serum and a nasopharyngeal or oropharyngeal swab from each participant. Prospective study participants could optionally give additional blood draws and questionnaires over a roughly 2-month period. Before DNA extraction, blood samples from the prospective study were shipped at room temperature or frozen.

Material: PBMCs or T cells enriched from blood (not recorded which). The receptor's source is a middle-aged woman who had recovered from COVID-19. This chain joins TRBV19 to TRBJ2-7, and 9 bases in between align with TRBD2. The CDR3 protein is CASSIVLAGVGEQYF. The nucleotide sequence reads as follows: TGTGCCAGTAGTATAGTATTAGCGGGAGTAGGCGAGCAGTACTTC. The full variable domain, completed from the reference TRBV19 and TRBJ2-7 proteins outside the CDR3, reads DGGITQSPKYLFRKEGQNVTLSCEQNLNHDAMYWYRQDPGQGLRLIYYSQIVNDFQKGDIAEGYSVSREKKESFPLTVTSAQKNPTAFYLCASSIVLAGVGEQYFGPGTRLTVT.